Listed here are 15 T cell receptor beta chains from one sample, sequenced in a study of T cell repertoires in cytomegalovirus infection. Antigens for these TCRs are unknown. Each CDR3 protein is one row after TCRdb ran MiXCR on the reads. In the table there are fewer than 1,000,000 distinct CDR3 sequences, roughly 30% of which are singletons. Material: cultured CD8+ T cells from PBMCs, obtained from culture after CMV antigen stimulation. Every receptor here comes from a human donor in good health (CMV status not recorded). Some clones in this sample may be carry-over from other donors' samples.

The table lists this clonotype with a few counts. The genes are TRBV25-1 and TRBJ1-1; 11 bases are a match to TRBD1. The CDR3 is 13 residues long. V lost 11 bases and J lost 4; bases outside the gene matches: 6. The germline V gene encodes CDR1 MGHDK and CDR2 SYGVNS. The CDR3 bases are TGTGCCGCTGGACAGGGGGCGCGCACTGAAGCTTTCTTT. It encodes CAAGQGARTEAFF.

This chain joins TRBV27 and TRBJ2-2; D is uncertain. From germline, CDR1 is MNHEY and CDR2 SMNVEV (reference sequence). The CDR3 contains 15 residues. Trimming took off 3 bases at V and 2 bases at J, with 10 bases between the two ends. The CDR3 DNA sequence: TGTGCCAGCAGTTTCCGCCAGATCAACACCGGGGAGCTGTTTTTT. Protein: CASSFRQINTGELFF.

J is TRBJ2-3 and V is TRBV5-1, with D unclear. V lost 6 bases and J lost 4, with 18 bases in between. This CDR3 has 15 residues. The V gene's germline CDR1 is SGHRS and CDR2 YFSETQ. In DNA form, the CDR3 reads TGCGCCAGCACCGTGGCCGGATCCGTCGCAGATACGCAGTATTTT. Amino acids: CASTVAGSVADTQYF.

The V call is TRBV6-1, the J call TRBJ2-2; D might be TRBD1 (6 bases). Germline lookup yields CDR1 MNHNS and CDR2 SASEGT. This CDR3 is built from 15 residues. Between the trimmed V and J ends, which lost 4 bases and 4 bases, there was a span of 13 bases. CDR3 DNA sequence: TGTGCCAGCAGTGTTCCGGGACACGCCACCGGGGAGCTGTTTTTT. This gives the protein CASSVPGHATGELFF.

The rearrangement uses TRBV19 and TRBJ2-3; D perhaps matches TRBD2 (5 bases). Trimming took off 0 bases at V and 0 bases at J, with 13 bases between the two ends. The CDR3 runs to 17 residues. CDR1 is LNHDA and CDR2 is SQIVND in the germline V gene (reference sequence). The CDR3 nucleotides are TGTGCCAGTAGTATAGATAGGACGGACTCCAGCACAGATACGCAGTATTTT. Protein: CASSIDRTDSSTDTQYF.

This clonotype appeared many times. The chain employs TRBV7-3 and TRBJ2-3; 9 bases match TRBD2. Per germline, CDR1 SGHTA and CDR2 FQGTGA. J gave up 5 bases and V 2 bases, and 11 bases lay outside the gene matches. The CDR3 sequence is 17 residues long. CDR3 region: CASSLLGAGGGVDTQYF. In nucleotides, the CDR3 is TGTGCCAGCAGCTTATTGGGGGCGGGGGGGGGTGTAGATACGCAGTATTTT. Complete variable domain (other parts from reference TRBV7-3 and TRBJ2-3): GAGVSQTPSNKVTEKGKYVELRCDPISGHTALYWYRQSLGQGPEFLIYFQGTGAADDSGLPNDRFFAVRPEGSVSTLKIQRTERGDSAVYLCASSLLGAGGGVDTQYFGPGTRLTVL.

In its sample, this clonotype was seen a few times. The chain carries TRBV5-1 and TRBJ2-1; D uncertain. The V and J ends lost 0 bases and 5 bases respectively, with 15 bases between them. The CDR3 is 16 residues long. The germline V gene has CDR1 SGHRS and CDR2 YFSETQ. The CDR3 region has the DNA TGCGCCAGCAGCTTGGATCCCCAGCTCTTAGACAATGAGCAGTTCTTC. It yields the protein CASSLDPQLLDNEQFF.

This clonotype was seen a single time. This chain connects TRBV20-1 to TRBJ2-7, with a possible D match to TRBD1 (5 bases). The CDR3 length is 15 residues. V shed 2 bases and J shed 3 bases, with 17 bases lying between them. Per germline, CDR1 DFQATT and CDR2 SNEGSKA (reference sequence). The CDR3 bases are TGCAGTGCTAGAAGTGAGGCAGGGTATGACTACGAGCAGTACTTC. This encodes CSARSEAGYDYEQYF.

The V and J genes are TRBV12-3 or TRBV12-4 and TRBJ2-7; D might be TRBD2 (6 bases). This CDR3 region has 15 residues. Trimming cost V 5 bases and J 5 bases, with 19 bases left between them. CDR3 nucleotides: TGTGCCAGCAGTCTTTCGGGACTTCATTTCCACGAGCAGTACTTC. Translating gives CASSLSGLHFHEQYF.

The chain is built from TRBV27 and TRBJ2-7; maybe TRBD1 (5 bases). The V gene lost 8 bases and the J gene lost 3 bases, with 17 bases spanning the gap. Germline V gives CDR1 MNHEY, CDR2 SMNVEV (reference sequence). The CDR3 spans 14 residues. The CDR3 DNA reads as TGTGCCAGCTCCGACAGTCCCTTGGTCTACGAGCAGTACTTC. Protein sequence: CASSDSPLVYEQYF.

This clonotype has only a few counts. This chain connects TRBV12-3 or TRBV12-4 to TRBJ2-1; no clear D gene. V was cut by 5 bases and J by 8 bases, with 10 bases left in between. The CDR3 runs 12 residues. The CDR3 coding sequence is TGTGCCAGCAGTATCAGGATCCATGAGCAGTTCTTC. This codes for CASSIRIHEQFF.

This clonotype was observed at least ten times. The chain is built from TRBV7-6 and TRBJ1-1, with unresolved D. Trimming took off 8 bases at V and 0 bases at J, with 7 bases between the two ends. Per germline, CDR1 SGHVS and CDR2 FNYEAQ. The CDR3 extends over 12 amino acids. The CDR3 loop reads CASGELNTEAFF. CDR3 nucleotide sequence: TGTGCCAGCGGGGAGCTGAACACTGAAGCTTTCTTT.

This clonotype turned up a few times. V is TRBV6-5 and J is TRBJ2-2, with 13 positions matching TRBD2. The V segment lost 7 bases and the J segment 5 bases; nucleotides outside the gene matches: 4. The germline CDR1 and CDR2 sequences are MNHEY and SVGAGI. The length of the CDR3 is 15 residues. The CDR3 sequence is CASTWTSGGTGELFF. CDR3 nucleotide sequence: TGTGCCAGCACCTGGACTAGCGGGGGAACCGGGGAGCTGTTTTTT.

Points on this clonotype: This may be a read error: a much more frequent sequence differs by one nucleotide. This sequence joins TRBV5-4 and TRBJ2-5; 8 nucleotides agree with TRBD1. The CDR3 is 16 residues long. CDR1 and CDR2 from the germline V gene are SGHNT and YYREEE (reference sequence). V trimming: 2 bases; J trimming: 0 bases; junction bases outside the gene matches: 6. The CDR3 sequence is CASSFPMDRDQETQYF. The CDR3 coding sequence is TGTGCCAGCAGCTTTCCTATGGACAGGGACCAAGAGACCCAGTACTTC.

DNA for the CDR3: TGTGCCAGCAGTTTCGGGGGGGCCCACGAGCAGTACGTC. Translating it yields CASSFGGAHEQYV. This chain links TRBV28 with TRBJ2-7, with 8 bases identical to TRBD2. Germline-derived CDR1 and CDR2 are MDHEN and SYDVKM. The CDR3 runs to 13 residues. Unmatched junction bases numbered 3, after V lost 3 bases and J lost 5 bases.